Given below is one T cell receptor (beta chain) in context. CDR3 size: 14 residues. Trimming took off 5 bases at V and 6 bases at J, with 16 bases between the two ends. Germline lookup yields CDR1 SEHNR and CDR2 FQNEAQ (reference sequence). The sample comes from a study of blood T cell repertoires in COVID-19. Background on the study: COVID-19 samples from acute and convalescent phases originated in the United States, Italy and Spain. PBMCs, B-cell-depleted T cells, or T cells provided the cDNA or gDNA that made up the material.

In the study's own analysis: Cell counts per sample came from amplifying reference gene primers. Sequencing used immunoSEQ multiplex PCR; TCRdb keeps in-frame clones, though not all of them. That table supplies the V and J calls and clone size; D and trimming were determined from the DNA. Of around 60,000 clones in the sample, 81% were seen once. The genes are TRBV7-9 and TRBJ1-1; unclear D gene. Input material: peripheral blood. This clonotype originated in a man older than 75 with acute or convalescent COVID-19. The CDR3 sequence: CASSSGPRSAEAFF. CDR3 DNA: TGTGCCAGCAGCAGCGGGCCCCGAAGTGCTGAAGCTTTCTTT.